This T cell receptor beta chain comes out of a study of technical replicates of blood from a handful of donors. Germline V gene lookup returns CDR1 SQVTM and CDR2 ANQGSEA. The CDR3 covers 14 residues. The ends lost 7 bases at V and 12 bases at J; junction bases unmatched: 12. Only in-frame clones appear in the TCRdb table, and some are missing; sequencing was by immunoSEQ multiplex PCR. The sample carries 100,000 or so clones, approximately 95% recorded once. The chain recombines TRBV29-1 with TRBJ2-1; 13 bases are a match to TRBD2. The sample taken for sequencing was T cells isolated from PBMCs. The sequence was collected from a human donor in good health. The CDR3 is CSAGTSGNPGGQFF. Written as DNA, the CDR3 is TGCAGCGCTGGGACTAGCGGGAATCCGGGGGGGCAGTTCTTC.